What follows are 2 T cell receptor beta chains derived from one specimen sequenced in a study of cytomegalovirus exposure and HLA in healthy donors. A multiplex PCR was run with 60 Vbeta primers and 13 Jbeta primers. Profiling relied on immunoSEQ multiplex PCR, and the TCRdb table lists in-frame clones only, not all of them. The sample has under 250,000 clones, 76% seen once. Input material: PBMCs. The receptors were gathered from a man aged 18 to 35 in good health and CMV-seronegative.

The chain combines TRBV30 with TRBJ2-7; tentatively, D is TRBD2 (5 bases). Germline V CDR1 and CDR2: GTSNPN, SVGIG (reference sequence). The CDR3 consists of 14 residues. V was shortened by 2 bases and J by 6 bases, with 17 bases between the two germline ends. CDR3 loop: CAWSYGGSVAEQYF. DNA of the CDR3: TGTGCCTGGAGTTATGGAGGTAGCGTTGCCGAGCAGTACTTC.

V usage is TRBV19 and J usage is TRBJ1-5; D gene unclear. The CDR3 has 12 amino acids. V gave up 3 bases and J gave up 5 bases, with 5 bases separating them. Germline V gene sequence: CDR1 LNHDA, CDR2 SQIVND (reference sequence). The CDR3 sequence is CASSIPYQPQHF. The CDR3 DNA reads TGTGCCAGTAGTATTCCCTATCAGCCCCAGCATTTT.